This passage covers 13 T cell receptor beta chains from one sample sequenced in a study of Graves' ophthalmopathy and Graves' hyperthyroidism. RNA transcripts served as template for amplifying TCR beta CDR3 sequences. First-round RT-PCR relied on HTBI primers, and a second-round multiplex PCR came next. TCRdb passed the multiplex PCR reads through MiXCR, listing each CDR3 protein once. The sample holds about 660,000 distinct CDR3 sequences, roughly 41% seen once. What was sequenced was peripheral blood. The source of these receptors is an adult man with Graves' ophthalmopathy.

This clonotype showed up many times. The genes are TRBV15 and TRBJ1-6, with D possibly TRBD1 on 5 matching bases. The CDR3 has 13 amino acids. Germline-derived CDR1 and CDR2 are LNHNV and YYDKDF (reference sequence). V was cut by 0 bases and J by 13 bases, with 10 bases left in between. CDR3 nucleotide sequence: TGTGCCACCAGCAGAGATCTGGGACGGCCCCTCCACTTT. Translating it yields CATSRDLGRPLHF.

The chain recombines TRBV15 with TRBJ1-5, with no clear D. The CDR3 spans 14 residues. Germline CDR1 is LNHNV and CDR2 is YYDKDF (reference sequence). The germline V and J ends were trimmed by 3 bases and 7 bases, with 13 bases remaining between them. This CDR3 reads CATSSENGLQPQHF. The CDR3 DNA follows: TGTGCCACCAGCAGTGAAAATGGTCTGCAGCCCCAGCATTTT. Complete variable domain (other parts from reference TRBV15 and TRBJ1-5): DAMVIQNPRYQVTQFGKPVTLSCSQTLNHNVMYWYQQKSSQAPKLLFHYYDKDFNNEADTPDNFQSRRPNTSFCFLDIRSPGLGDTAMYLCATSSENGLQPQHFGDGTRLSIL.

The chain couples TRBV4-2 to TRBJ2-5; 8 positions match TRBD1. CDR3 length: 15 amino acids. Per germline, CDR1 LGHNA and CDR2 YNFKEQ. The V segment lost 0 bases and the J segment 5 bases; nucleotides outside the gene matches: 5. The CDR3 here is CASSQETGGHETQYF. In DNA, the CDR3 is TGTGCCAGCAGCCAAGAAACAGGGGGTCATGAGACCCAGTACTTC.

Many counts were recorded for this clonotype. The rearrangement uses TRBV12-3 or TRBV12-4 and TRBJ2-5; no clear D gene. The CDR3 is 12 amino acids. Trimming took 6 bases from V and 5 from J, leaving 10 bases between them. CDR3 in amino acids: CASSPYRETQYF. The CDR3 nucleotides are TGTGCCAGCAGCCCCTACCGGGAGACCCAGTACTTC.

At least ten counts were recorded for this clonotype. As DNA, the CDR3 is TGCGCCAGCAGCTTGGGACAGGGGAATGGCTACACCTTC. Its translation is CASSLGQGNGYTF. V usage is TRBV5-1 and J usage is TRBJ1-2, with 8 nucleotides matching TRBD1. Germline lookup yields CDR1 SGHRS and CDR2 YFSETQ. This CDR3 has 13 amino acids. J was trimmed by 6 bases and V by 0 bases; bases with no gene match: 1. Supplemented by reference TRBV5-1 and TRBJ1-2, the full variable domain reads KAGVTQTPRYLIKTRGQQVTLSCSPISGHRSVSWYQQTPGQGLQFLFEYFSETQRNKGNFPGRFSGRQFSNSRSEMNVSTLELGDSALYLCASSLGQGNGYTFGSGTRLTVV.

As to this clonotype: One end of the junction does not line up with germline, which may come from a read error. The chain links TRBV10-3 to TRBJ1-3; TRBD1 is a possible D gene (6 bases). The CDR3 is 16 amino acids. Germline CDR1 and CDR2: ENHRY and SYGVKD. This CDR3 is CASSYPTTGTGNTIYF. Written as DNA, the CDR3 is TGTGCCAGCAGTTACCCCACCACAGGGACTGGAAACACCATATATTTT.

This chain's CDR3 is CATGTGEGNTF. CDR3 sequence (DNA): TGTGCCACCGGGACAGGGGAAGGAAACACCTTC. This chain links TRBV10-3 with TRBJ1-2; 10 bases match TRBD1. There are 11 residues in the CDR3. With V trimmed by 10 bases and J by 12 bases, 8 bases remained unmatched. The germline CDR1 and CDR2 sequences are ENHRY and SYGVKD.

This clonotype occurred a few times. The rearrangement links TRBV6-6 to TRBJ1-1, with D unresolved. The CDR3 extends over 15 amino acids. From germline, CDR1 is MNHNY and CDR2 SVGAGI (reference sequence). V dropped 0 bases and J dropped 3 bases, with 11 bases sitting between them. CDR3 protein: CASSYSGSRHTEAFF. The CDR3 DNA follows: TGTGCCAGCAGTTACTCTGGCAGTAGGCACACTGAAGCTTTCTTT.

This clonotype was picked up many times. This sequence joins TRBV29-1 and TRBJ1-2; no firm D call. The CDR3 is 14 residues long. Per germline, CDR1 SQVTM and CDR2 ANQGSEA. The ends were cut back, 0 bases at V and 10 bases at J, with 18 bases in the middle. The CDR3 region is CSVEEGRWPGDYTF. As DNA, the CDR3 is TGCAGCGTTGAAGAGGGAAGGTGGCCCGGTGACTACACCTTC.

This chain joins TRBV24-1 and TRBJ2-5; TRBD2 agrees at 12 bases. This CDR3 has 16 amino acids. V was clipped by 3 bases and J by 4 bases; unmatched bases: 5. Looked up from germline, CDR1 is KGHDR and CDR2 is SFDVKD. Here the CDR3 reads CATSDTSGRFAETQYF. The CDR3 bases are TGTGCCACCAGTGATACTAGCGGGAGGTTCGCAGAGACCCAGTACTTC.

This clonotype was picked up many times. The gene calls are TRBV10-3 and TRBJ2-5, with TRBD2 matching over 10 bases. CDR3 length equals 13 residues. The germline gives CDR1 ENHRY, CDR2 SYGVKD. Trimming at V came to 8 bases and at J to 7 bases, leaving 7 bases not matched to a gene. The CDR3 nucleotides read TGTGCCATCGGGCCTAGCGGGAGAGGGACCCAGTACTTC. Protein: CAIGPSGRGTQYF.

This clonotype was detected many times. The chain employs TRBV15 and TRBJ1-2; no reliable D call. CDR3 length: 14 residues. Germline V gene lookup returns CDR1 LNHNV and CDR2 YYDKDF (reference sequence). Between the trimmed V and J ends, which lost 0 bases and 5 bases, there was a span of 10 bases. DNA of the CDR3: TGTGCCACCAGCAGAGAACCTGTTGGGTATGGCTACACCTTC. Its translation: CATSREPVGYGYTF.

Details on this clonotype: Because the CDR3's place on the DNA is in doubt, the DNA is left out and the CDR3 is given as listed by TCRdb. The chain couples TRBV12-3 or TRBV12-4 to TRBJ1-3; the table's TRBD1 call for D was not verified on the DNA. The CDR3 numbers 15 amino acids, ends counted. The CDR3 loop is CASSPGVGSGNTIHF.